This T cell receptor beta chain comes out of a study of blood T cell repertoires in COVID-19. On the study more broadly: The United States, Italy and Spain were the sources of the acute and convalescent COVID-19 samples. The analysed material was cDNA or gDNA that came from T cells, B-cell-depleted T cells, or PBMCs.

Sequencing was performed with immunoSEQ multiplex PCR; in TCRdb, only in-frame clones are kept and a portion is missing. The sample lists around 310,000 clones, roughly 90% occurring once. This clone has a handful of counts. The sample consisted of peripheral blood. The TCR originated in a woman aged 40 to 50 with COVID-19, enrolled during active disease.

CDR3 sequence reads: CSLRTASEAFF. CDR3 bases: TGCAGCCTAAGGACAGCGAGTGAAGCTTTCTTT. This sequence joins TRBV29-1 and TRBJ1-1; tentatively, D is TRBD1 (6 bases). The length of the CDR3 is 11 residues. The germline V gene has CDR1 SQVTM and CDR2 ANQGSEA. Trimming left V 8 bases short and J 7 bases short, with 14 bases between.